This TCR beta chain was identified in a study of preoperative IRX-2 immunotherapy in early breast cancer. The treatment here: preoperative locoregional IRX-2 cytokine immunotherapy. Samples came from a phase Ib trial of preoperative locoregional IRX-2 cytokine immunotherapy. CDR3 length: 16 residues. Sequencing was performed with immunoSEQ multiplex PCR; in TCRdb, only in-frame clones are kept and a portion is missing. The table includes about 98,000 clones, around 86% detected once. The sequence was collected from a human donor with breast cancer. Sequenced here: tumor tissue, sampled after IRX-2 immunotherapy. The chain links TRBV22-1 to TRBJ2-7; TRBD1, the table's D call, lacks a check against the DNA. TRBV22-1 is a listed pseudogene. CDR3 sequence (DNA): TGTGCCAGCAGAATAGGTGCCGGGACAGAAACCTACGAGCAGTACTTC. Residues: CASRIGAGTETYEQYF.